A selection of T cell receptor beta chains follows, all from one sample in a study of graft-versus-host responses after intestinal transplantation. The assay was immunoSEQ multiplex PCR, and TCRdb's table has in-frame clones only and misses some. Of around 90,000 clones in the sample, just under 95% are singletons; the top ten hold 0.45% to 0.6%. Their target antigens are unknown. Sequences were derived from unstimulated CD8+ T cells sorted from spleen or lymph node cells, sampled before intestinal transplant. All receptors come from a human donor who received an intestinal transplant. Each CDR3 is given without its conserved first and last residue. Some rows mark clone size as missing; the rest say once, few, many or name a class of expanded clone.

v_call: TRBV4-1
j_call: TRBJ2-1
clone_size: .
cdr3_aa: ASSPIAGDLNNEQF

v_call: TRBV9
j_call: TRBJ2-3
clone_size: .
cdr3_aa: ASSPRGGTSTDTQY

v_call: TRBV27
j_call: TRBJ2-7
clone_size: few
cdr3_aa: ASTAQGAYEQY

v_call: TRBV7-9
j_call: TRBJ1-2
clone_size: .
cdr3_aa: ASSLALFNGYT

v_call: TRBV7-9
j_call: TRBJ2-1
clone_size: once
cdr3_aa: ASSLWGGTSREQF

v_call: TRBV19
j_call: TRBJ2-7
clone_size: .
cdr3_aa: ASSIVGAQYEQY

v_call: TRBV19
j_call: TRBJ2-5
clone_size: .
cdr3_aa: ASSYTSGGNQETQY

v_call: TRBV11-2
j_call: TRBJ2-7
clone_size: .
cdr3_aa: ASAFGEFSYEQY

v_call: TRBV13
j_call: TRBJ2-1
clone_size: .
cdr3_aa: ASSPRDSNHYNEQF

v_call: TRBV13
j_call: TRBJ2-1
clone_size: .
cdr3_aa: ASSVLLAGISYNEQF

v_call: TRBV7-9
j_call: TRBJ2-2
clone_size: .
cdr3_aa: ASSSWADGTGELF

v_call: TRBV7-8
j_call: TRBJ2-7
clone_size: .
cdr3_aa: ASSFFISGKPYEQY

v_call: TRBV5-6
j_call: TRBJ2-5
clone_size: .
cdr3_aa: ASNNAGYQETQY

v_call: TRBV29-1
j_call: TRBJ1-3
clone_size: .
cdr3_aa: SVLTGVAGNTIY

v_call: TRBV19
j_call: TRBJ1-1
clone_size: .
cdr3_aa: ASSSRQFRNTEAF

v_call: TRBV30
j_call: TRBJ1-1
clone_size: .
cdr3_aa: AWSVRGDRGREENTEAF

v_call: TRBV19
j_call: TRBJ2-5
clone_size: .
cdr3_aa: ASSIGGGYVETQY

v_call: TRBV2
j_call: TRBJ2-5
clone_size: .
cdr3_aa: ASGLEETQY

v_call: TRBV5-6
j_call: TRBJ2-1
clone_size: .
cdr3_aa: ASSLQGAGEQF

v_call: TRBV18
j_call: TRBJ2-7
clone_size: once
cdr3_aa: ASSPEQGSYEQY

v_call: TRBV7-2
j_call: TRBJ2-7
clone_size: .
cdr3_aa: ASSPNYEQY

v_call: TRBV7-2
j_call: TRBJ2-4
clone_size: .
cdr3_aa: ASSFFLTSGGYIQY

v_call: TRBV5-4
j_call: TRBJ2-1
clone_size: .
cdr3_aa: ASSWGQGGINEQF

v_call: TRBV6-1
j_call: TRBJ2-7
clone_size: .
cdr3_aa: ASSSSGTYEQY

v_call: TRBV13
j_call: TRBJ1-1
clone_size: few
cdr3_aa: ASSSRTPPTEAF

v_call: TRBV28
j_call: TRBJ2-1
clone_size: once
cdr3_aa: ASSLRQRLYNEQF

v_call: TRBV7-5
j_call: TRBJ2-1
clone_size: .
cdr3_aa: ARSKIGETGSYNEQF

v_call: TRBV9
j_call: TRBJ1-2
clone_size: .
cdr3_aa: ASSVGDSNYGYT

v_call: TRBV19
j_call: TRBJ2-2
clone_size: .
cdr3_aa: ASSFVLANTGELF

v_call: TRBV7-7
j_call: TRBJ1-4
clone_size: .
cdr3_aa: ASSALEGGEKLF

v_call: TRBV5-4
j_call: TRBJ2-7
clone_size: .
cdr3_aa: ASSLGTSAYEQY

v_call: TRBV29-1
j_call: TRBJ2-1
clone_size: .
cdr3_aa: SVERGSYNEQF

v_call: TRBV9
j_call: TRBJ2-1
clone_size: .
cdr3_aa: ASSHYNEQF

v_call: TRBV19
j_call: TRBJ1-1
clone_size: .
cdr3_aa: ASSTSDSYTEAF

v_call: TRBV6-5
j_call: TRBJ1-2
clone_size: .
cdr3_aa: ASSYTWTYGYT

v_call: TRBV6-6
j_call: TRBJ2-7
clone_size: .
cdr3_aa: ASAPRPELYEQY

v_call: TRBV30
j_call: TRBJ1-2
clone_size: few
cdr3_aa: AWSVGGRVGYT

v_call: TRBV5-6
j_call: TRBJ2-3
clone_size: .
cdr3_aa: ASSLEGADTQY

v_call: TRBV6-1
j_call: TRBJ2-1
clone_size: .
cdr3_aa: ASSEAPAGPYNEQF